This T cell receptor beta chain derives from a study of Graves' ophthalmopathy and Graves' hyperthyroidism. RNA served as the template for amplifying TCR beta CDR3 regions. The authors performed first-round RT-PCR with HTBI primers and then a second-round multiplex PCR. Each CDR3 protein is one row after TCRdb ran MiXCR on the multiplex PCR reads. Of approximately 210,000 distinct CDR3 sequences in the sample, under 30% were seen once. Points from the study as a whole: A majority of expanded thyroid clonotypes exceeding 0.001 frequency were likewise present in blood. Distinction of ophthalmopathy from stable hyperthyroidism by a 13-signature model reached approximately 88% sensitivity and 81.08% specificity. Ophthalmopathy progression predictions by the model showed 72% to 80% specificity and about 70% sensitivity.

Fresh peripheral blood (about 10 ml) yielded the PBMCs. This clonotype was seen ten or more times. Its specificity is not known. The sample was peripheral blood. The TCR comes from a man between 45 and 60 years old with Graves' ophthalmopathy.

CDR3 in DNA: TGTGCCAGTAGCGATCCGACTAGCGGGGCCTACGAGCAGTACTTC. It translates to CASSDPTSGAYEQYF. The chain uses TRBV19 and TRBJ2-7; 11 bases align to TRBD2. The V segment lost 6 bases and the J segment 2 bases; nucleotides outside the gene matches: 6. This CDR3 has 15 residues. CDR1 and CDR2 (germline): LNHDA, SQIVND (reference sequence).